This T cell receptor (beta chain) was documented in a study of cytomegalovirus exposure and HLA in healthy donors. Whole-study findings and limits: Highly shared sequence variants in one cluster were likely a sequencing artifact.

J lost 4 bases, V lost 0 bases, and 5 bases had no gene match. Germline V gene lookup returns CDR1 SGDLS and CDR2 YYNGEE. This CDR3 is 15 amino acids long. The PCR employed 60 Vbeta primers together with 13 Jbeta primers. Profiling relied on immunoSEQ multiplex PCR, and the TCRdb table lists in-frame clones only, not all of them. The repertoire holds 120,000 to 150,000 clones, with approximately 73% as singletons. As concerns this clone: Its matching antigen is unknown.

Sequenced sample: PBMCs. The clonotype was recovered from a woman between 18 and 29 years old in good health and CMV-seronegative. The V call is TRBV9, the J call TRBJ2-3; TRBD2 aligns across 7 bases. CDR3 sequence: CASSVVVAGADTQYF. The CDR3 coding sequence is TGTGCCAGCAGCGTAGTTGTTGCGGGAGCAGATACGCAGTATTTT.